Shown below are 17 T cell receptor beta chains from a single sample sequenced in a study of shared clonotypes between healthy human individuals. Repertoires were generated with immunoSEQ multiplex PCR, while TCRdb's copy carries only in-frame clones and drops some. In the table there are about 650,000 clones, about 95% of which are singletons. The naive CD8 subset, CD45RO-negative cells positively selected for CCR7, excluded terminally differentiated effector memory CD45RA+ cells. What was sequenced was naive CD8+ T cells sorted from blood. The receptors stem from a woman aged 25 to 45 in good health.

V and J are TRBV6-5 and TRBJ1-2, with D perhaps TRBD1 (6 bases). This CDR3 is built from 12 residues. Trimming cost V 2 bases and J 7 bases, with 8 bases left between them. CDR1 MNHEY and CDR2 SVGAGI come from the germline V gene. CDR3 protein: CASSYAGVGYTF. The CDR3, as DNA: TGTGCCAGCAGTTACGCAGGGGTTGGCTACACCTTC.

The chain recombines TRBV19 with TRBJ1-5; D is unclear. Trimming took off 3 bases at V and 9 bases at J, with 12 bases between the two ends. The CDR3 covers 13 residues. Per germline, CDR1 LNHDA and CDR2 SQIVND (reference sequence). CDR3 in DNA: TGTGCCAGTAGTATTCCGGGGATTTGGCCCCAGCATTTT. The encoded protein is CASSIPGIWPQHF. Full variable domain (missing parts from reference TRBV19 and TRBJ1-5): DGGITQSPKYLFRKEGQNVTLSCEQNLNHDAMYWYRQDPGQGLRLIYYSQIVNDFQKGDIAEGYSVSREKKESFPLTVTSAQKNPTAFYLCASSIPGIWPQHFGDGTRLSIL.

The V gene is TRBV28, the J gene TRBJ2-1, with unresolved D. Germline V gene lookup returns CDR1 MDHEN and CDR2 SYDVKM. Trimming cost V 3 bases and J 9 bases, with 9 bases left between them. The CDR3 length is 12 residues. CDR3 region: CASSFGWGEQFF. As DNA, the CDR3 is TGTGCCAGCAGTTTCGGTTGGGGTGAGCAGTTCTTC.

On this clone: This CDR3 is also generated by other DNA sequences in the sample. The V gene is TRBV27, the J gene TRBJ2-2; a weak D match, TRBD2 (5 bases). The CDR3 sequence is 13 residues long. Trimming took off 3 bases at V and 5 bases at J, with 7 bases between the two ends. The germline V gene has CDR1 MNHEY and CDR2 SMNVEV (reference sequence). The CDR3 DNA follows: TGTGCCAGCAGTTTCCGAGGGACCGGGGAGCTGTTTTTT. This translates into CASSFRGTGELFF.

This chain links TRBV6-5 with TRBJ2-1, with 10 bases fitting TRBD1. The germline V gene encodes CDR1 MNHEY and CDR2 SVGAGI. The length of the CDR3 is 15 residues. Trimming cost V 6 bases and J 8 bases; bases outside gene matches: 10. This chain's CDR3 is CASRGDRGQFDEQFF. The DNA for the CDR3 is TGTGCCAGCAGGGGTGACAGGGGGCAATTCGATGAGCAGTTCTTC.

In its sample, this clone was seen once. In DNA, the CDR3 is TGTGCCAGCCAAAGAGACAGGGTAACTGGAAACACCATATATTTT. Its translation is CASQRDRVTGNTIYF. The chain employs TRBV2 and TRBJ1-3; TRBD1 agrees at 7 bases. The CDR3 has 15 amino acids. J was trimmed by 2 bases and V by 8 bases; bases with no gene match: 9. Germline CDR1 reads SNHLY; CDR2 reads FYNNEI.

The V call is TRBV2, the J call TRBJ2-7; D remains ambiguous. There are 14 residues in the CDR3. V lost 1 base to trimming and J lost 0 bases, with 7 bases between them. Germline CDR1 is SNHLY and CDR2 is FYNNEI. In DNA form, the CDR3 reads TGTGCCAGCAGTGAAGGGGTTGACTCCTACGAGCAGTACTTC. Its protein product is CASSEGVDSYEQYF.

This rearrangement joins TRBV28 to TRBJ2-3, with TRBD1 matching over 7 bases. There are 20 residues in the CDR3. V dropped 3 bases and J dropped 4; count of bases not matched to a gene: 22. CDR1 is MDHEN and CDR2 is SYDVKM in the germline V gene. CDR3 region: CASSFSVLNERQGVADTQYF. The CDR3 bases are TGTGCCAGCAGTTTTTCTGTTTTAAACGAAAGACAGGGCGTAGCAGATACGCAGTATTTT.

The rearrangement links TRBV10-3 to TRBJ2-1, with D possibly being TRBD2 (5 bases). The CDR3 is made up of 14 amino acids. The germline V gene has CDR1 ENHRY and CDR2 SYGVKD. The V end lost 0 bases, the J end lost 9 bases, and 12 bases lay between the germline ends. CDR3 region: CAISESTRGSEQFF. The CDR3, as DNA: TGTGCCATCAGTGAGTCGACTCGGGGAAGTGAGCAGTTCTTC.

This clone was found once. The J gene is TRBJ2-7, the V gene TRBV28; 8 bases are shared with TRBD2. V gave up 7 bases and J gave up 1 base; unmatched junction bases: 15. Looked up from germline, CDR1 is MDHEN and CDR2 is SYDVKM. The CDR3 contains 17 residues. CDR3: CASTWSSGSIVSYEQYF. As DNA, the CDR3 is TGTGCCAGCACTTGGTCCAGCGGGAGCATTGTATCCTACGAGCAGTACTTC.

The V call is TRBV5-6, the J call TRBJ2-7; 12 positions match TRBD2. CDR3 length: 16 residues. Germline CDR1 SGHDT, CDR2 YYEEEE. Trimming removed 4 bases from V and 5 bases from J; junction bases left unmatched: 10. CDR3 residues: CASSTQTSGSGDEQYF. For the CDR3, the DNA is TGTGCCAGCAGCACCCAGACTAGCGGGAGTGGCGACGAGCAGTACTTC.

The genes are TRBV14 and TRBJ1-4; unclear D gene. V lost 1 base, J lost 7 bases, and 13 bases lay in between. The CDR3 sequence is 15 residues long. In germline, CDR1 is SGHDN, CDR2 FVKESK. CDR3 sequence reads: CASSQARKGFEKLFF. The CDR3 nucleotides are TGTGCCAGCAGCCAAGCCCGTAAGGGATTTGAAAAACTGTTTTTT.

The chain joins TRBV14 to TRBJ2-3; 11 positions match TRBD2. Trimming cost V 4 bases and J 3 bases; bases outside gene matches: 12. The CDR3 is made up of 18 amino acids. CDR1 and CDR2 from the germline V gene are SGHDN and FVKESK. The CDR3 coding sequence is TGTGCCAGCAGCCCCTCCCGAGGTAGCGGGAGGGCGACAGATACGCAGTATTTT. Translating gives CASSPSRGSGRATDTQYF.

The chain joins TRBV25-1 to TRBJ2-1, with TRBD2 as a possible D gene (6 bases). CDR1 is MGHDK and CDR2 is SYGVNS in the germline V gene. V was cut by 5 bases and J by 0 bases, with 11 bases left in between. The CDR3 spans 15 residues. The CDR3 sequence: CASSFHGSSYNEQFF. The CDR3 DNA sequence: TGTGCCAGCAGTTTCCACGGGAGCTCCTACAATGAGCAGTTCTTC.

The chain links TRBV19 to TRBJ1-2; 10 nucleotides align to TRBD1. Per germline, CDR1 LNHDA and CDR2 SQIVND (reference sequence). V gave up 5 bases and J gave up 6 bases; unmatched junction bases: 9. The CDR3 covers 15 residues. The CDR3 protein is CASSLTGGYVNGYTF. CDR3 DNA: TGTGCCAGTAGTTTGACAGGGGGCTATGTGAATGGCTACACCTTC.

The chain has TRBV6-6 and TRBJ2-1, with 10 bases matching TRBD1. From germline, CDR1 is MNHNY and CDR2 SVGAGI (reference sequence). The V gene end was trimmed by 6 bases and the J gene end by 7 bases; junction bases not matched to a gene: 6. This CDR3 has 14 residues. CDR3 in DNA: TGTGCCAGCAGCCCGGACAGGGGGAGGAATGAGCAGTTCTTC. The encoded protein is CASSPDRGRNEQFF.

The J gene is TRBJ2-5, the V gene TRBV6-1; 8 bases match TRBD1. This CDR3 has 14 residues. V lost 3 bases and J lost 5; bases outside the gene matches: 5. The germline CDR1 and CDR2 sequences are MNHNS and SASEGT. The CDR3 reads CASSEINRGETQYF. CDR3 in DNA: TGTGCCAGCAGTGAGATTAACAGGGGGGAGACCCAGTACTTC.